The 15 T cell receptor beta chains below come from one sample, sequenced in a study of T cell repertoires in cytomegalovirus infection. TCRdb fed the reads into MiXCR, producing one record per CDR3 protein. The table has some 920,000 distinct CDR3 sequences, around a third seen once. Antigens for these TCRs are unknown. Here the sequenced sample was cultured CD8+ T cells from PBMCs, taken from culture after CMV antigen stimulation. These receptors were collected from a human donor in good health (CMV status not recorded). Some clones in this sample may be carry-over from other donors' samples.

A few counts support this clonotype. The rearrangement uses TRBV6-4 and TRBJ1-3; D possibly corresponds to TRBD1 (5 bases). The CDR3 contains 16 residues. The germline CDR1 and CDR2 sequences are MRHNA and SNTAGT. Trimming cost V 4 bases and J 0 bases, with 13 bases left between them. CDR3 in amino acids: CASSVGGRFSGNTIYF. CDR3 DNA sequence: TGTGCCAGCAGTGTGGGGGGGAGGTTCTCTGGAAACACCATATATTTT.

CDR3 coding DNA: TGTGCCAGCAGCCCCATGATGGGAGGGGATGAAGCTTTCTTT. The encoded protein is CASSPMMGGDEAFF. V usage is TRBV6-2 or TRBV6-3 and J usage is TRBJ1-1, with D perhaps TRBD1 (5 bases). CDR3 length equals 14 residues. Germline V gives CDR1 MNHEY, CDR2 SVGEGT. V was clipped by 6 bases and J by 7 bases, with 18 bases between them.

Note on this clonotype: This could be a read error, since a much larger clone is one nucleotide away. The rearrangement uses TRBV7-9 and TRBJ2-7; D not certain. CDR1 is SEHNR, CDR2 FQNEAQ, per germline (reference sequence). The length of the CDR3 is 12 residues. CDR3 sequence: CVSSVTTYEQYF. CDR3 sequence (DNA): TGTGTCAGCAGCGTGACAACCTACGAGCAGTACTTC.

This clonotype came up a few times. This sequence joins TRBV6-1 and TRBJ1-1; D unresolved. Germline V gives CDR1 MNHNS, CDR2 SASEGT. The CDR3 has 17 amino acids. Between the trimmed V and J ends, which lost 0 bases and 0 bases, there was a span of 14 bases. The CDR3 DNA reads TGTGCCAGCAGTGAAGCGTCGGTAGCACGGTTGAACACTGAAGCTTTCTTT. This translates into CASSEASVARLNTEAFF.

This clonotype was seen more than once but under ten times. CDR3: CASRESRGNEAFF. The CDR3 nucleotides are TGTGCCAGCAGAGAAAGTCGGGGTAATGAAGCTTTCTTT. The chain is built from TRBV5-4 and TRBJ1-1, with D hard to call. With 5 bases removed from V and 7 bases from J, the gap between germline ends came to 15 bases. Germline V gene data show CDR1 as SGHNT and CDR2 as YYREEE (reference sequence). CDR3 length: 13 residues. The entire variable domain, with the rest obtained from reference TRBV5-4 and TRBJ1-1, is as follows: ETGVTQSPTHLIKTRGQQVTLRCSSQSGHNTVSWYQQALGQGPQFIFQYYREEENGRGNFPPRFSGLQFPNYSSELNVNALELDDSALYLCASRESRGNEAFFGQGTRLTVV.

This clonotype was counted many times. The chain uses TRBV7-8 and TRBJ1-1; D uncertain. Germline CDR1 is SGHVS and CDR2 is FQNEAQ. The V end lost 5 bases, the J end lost 3 bases, and 10 bases lay between the germline ends. The CDR3 extends over 13 amino acids. CDR3 sequence reads: CASSPLLDTEAFF. The CDR3 bases are TGTGCCAGCAGCCCCCTCCTGGACACTGAAGCTTTCTTT.

The rearrangement links TRBV19 to TRBJ1-5, with D tentatively TRBD1 (6 bases). Trimming left V 1 base short and J 3 bases short, with 7 bases between. Per the germline V gene, CDR1 is LNHDA and CDR2 is SQIVND (reference sequence). This CDR3 spans 14 amino acids. CDR3 protein: CASSIGTDNQPQHF. The CDR3 nucleotides read TGTGCCAGTAGTATAGGGACAGACAATCAGCCCCAGCATTTT. The full variable domain, rest sourced from reference TRBV19 and TRBJ1-5, is DGGITQSPKYLFRKEGQNVTLSCEQNLNHDAMYWYRQDPGQGLRLIYYSQIVNDFQKGDIAEGYSVSREKKESFPLTVTSAQKNPTAFYLCASSIGTDNQPQHFGDGTRLSIL.

About this clonotype: The junction differs from germline at one of its ends, possibly a read error. J is TRBJ1-6 and V is TRBV7-4, with a tentative D call TRBD1 (5 bases). Germline V gene lookup returns CDR1 SGHVT and CDR2 SQSDAQ. This CDR3 is built from 14 residues. CDR3 DNA: TGTGCCAGCAGCTTTGACAGCGATAATTCACCCATCCACTTT. Its translation: CASSFDSDNSPIHF.

This rearrangement joins TRBV25-1 to TRBJ2-2; D possibly corresponds to TRBD2 (6 bases). Germline assignment: CDR1 MGHDK and CDR2 SYGVNS. The CDR3 spans 16 residues. V lost 5 bases and J 5 bases, leaving 18 bases between the germline ends. The CDR3 region has the DNA TGTGCCAGCAGTCCCGCCGGAGGGCTGAGGACCGGGGAGCTGTTTTTT. Translated: CASSPAGGLRTGELFF.

This clonotype was observed many times. The J gene is TRBJ1-4, the V gene TRBV7-9, with a weak D call TRBD1 (6 bases). Trimming cost V 3 bases and J 4 bases, with 12 bases left between them. This CDR3 is built from 15 residues. CDR1 and CDR2 (germline): SEHNR, FQNEAQ (reference sequence). For the CDR3, the DNA is TGTGCCAGCAGCTTCCCGACAGGCCATAATGAAAAACTGTTTTTT. Translation: CASSFPTGHNEKLFF.

The rearrangement links TRBV27 to TRBJ1-2; 7 nucleotides align to TRBD1. With V trimmed by 0 bases and J by 8 bases, 9 bases remained unmatched. The CDR3 loop spans 15 amino acids. Germline V CDR1 and CDR2: MNHEY, SMNVEV (reference sequence). The CDR3 region has the DNA TGTGCCAGCAGTTTATCGAAGGGCAGGGGGACCGGCTACACCTTC. Its translation: CASSLSKGRGTGYTF.

V and J are TRBV12-3 or TRBV12-4 and TRBJ1-2, with unresolved D. Trimming stripped 5 bases from V and 7 bases from J, with 17 bases between. This CDR3 contains 14 residues. The DNA for the CDR3 is TGTGCCAGCAGTCACCAGACGGACTCTGGTGGCTACACCTTC. It specifies CASSHQTDSGGYTF.

This clonotype was found many times. This chain connects TRBV6-1 to TRBJ2-1; tentatively, D is TRBD2 (5 bases). The germline V gene has CDR1 MNHNS and CDR2 SASEGT. Trimming took 6 bases from V and 1 from J, leaving 16 bases between them. The CDR3 contains 16 residues. CDR3 residues: CASSPSSTGSYNEQFF. The DNA for the CDR3 is TGTGCCAGCAGCCCCAGTAGTACGGGGTCCTACAATGAGCAGTTCTTC.

V usage is TRBV29-1 and J usage is TRBJ1-2, with D maybe TRBD1 (5 bases). The V gene's germline CDR1 is SQVTM and CDR2 ANQGSEA. The CDR3 consists of 13 residues. Trimming took off 4 bases at V and 6 bases at J, with 15 bases between the two ends. Here the CDR3 reads CSVVSGGTDGYTF. The DNA of the CDR3 is TGCAGCGTTGTCTCCGGGGGGACGGATGGCTACACCTTC. Using reference TRBV29-1 and TRBJ1-2 for the parts outside the CDR3, the full variable domain is SAVISQKPSRDICQRGTSLTIQCQVDSQVTMMFWYRQQPGQSLTLIATANQGSEATYESGFVIDKFPISRPNLTFSTLTVSNMSPEDSSIYLCSVVSGGTDGYTFGSGTRLTVV.

The genes are TRBV24-1 and TRBJ1-1; D perhaps matches TRBD1 (5 bases). The V gene's germline CDR1 is KGHDR and CDR2 SFDVKD. This CDR3 has 14 amino acids. With 1 base removed from V and 13 bases from J, the gap between germline ends came to 18 bases. CDR3 sequence: CATSDFPAGQGLFF. CDR3 in DNA: TGTGCCACCAGTGATTTCCCCGCCGGGCAGGGTCTTTTCTTT.